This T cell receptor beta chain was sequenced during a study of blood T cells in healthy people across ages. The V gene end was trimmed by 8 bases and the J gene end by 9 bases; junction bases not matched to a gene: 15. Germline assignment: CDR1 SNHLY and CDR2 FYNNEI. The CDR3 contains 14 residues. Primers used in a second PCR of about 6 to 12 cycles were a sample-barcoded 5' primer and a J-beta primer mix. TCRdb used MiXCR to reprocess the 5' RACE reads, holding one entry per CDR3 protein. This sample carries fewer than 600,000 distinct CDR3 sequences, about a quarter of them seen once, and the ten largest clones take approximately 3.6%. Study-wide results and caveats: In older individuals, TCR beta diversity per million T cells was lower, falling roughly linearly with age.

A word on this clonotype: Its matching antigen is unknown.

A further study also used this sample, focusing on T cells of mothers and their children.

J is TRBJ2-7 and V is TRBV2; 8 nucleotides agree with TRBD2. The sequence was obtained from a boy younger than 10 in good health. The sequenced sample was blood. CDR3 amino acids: CASDPAGVGDTQYF. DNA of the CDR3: TGTGCCAGCGATCCAGCGGGAGTCGGGGATACGCAGTACTTC.